A single sample gave rise to the 32 T cell receptor beta chains below, sequenced in a study of identical twins. TCRdb re-analysed the 5' RACE reads in MiXCR, keeping a single row per CDR3 protein. The sample consists of about 900,000 distinct CDR3 sequences, roughly 12% of them appearing once. These same records also appear under a second study, on yellow fever vaccine responses in identical twins.

Sequencing input: PBMCs. The receptors derive from a woman younger than 35 in good health.

This clonotype was found a few times. The rearrangement uses TRBV7-3 and TRBJ2-3, with 12 bases that match TRBD2. J was trimmed by 2 bases and V by 5 bases; bases with no gene match: 11. The V gene's germline CDR1 is SGHTA and CDR2 FQGTGA. The CDR3 covers 18 residues. The CDR3 DNA is TGTGCCAGCAGCCTCCTAGCGGGAGGGCCATTCCCCACAGATACGCAGTATTTT. Its protein product is CASSLLAGGPFPTDTQYF.

This clonotype occurred a few times. At one of its ends the junction is not consistent with the germline gene, which may arise from a read error. The J gene is TRBJ2-5, the V gene TRBV7-8; 7 bases match TRBD2. Germline V gene sequence: CDR1 SGHVS, CDR2 FQNEAQ. This CDR3 region has 15 residues. CDR3: CASSLESGGSEAQYF. The CDR3 coding sequence is TGTGCCAGCAGCTTAGAGTCCGGGGGGTCAGAGGCCCAGTACTTC.

There are a few counts of this clonotype. This sequence joins TRBV7-9 and TRBJ1-5, with D hard to call. CDR1 is SEHNR and CDR2 is FQNEAQ in the germline V gene (reference sequence). This CDR3 has 14 residues. Trimming shortened V by 7 bases and J by 5 bases, and 15 bases separated the two germline ends. The DNA for the CDR3 is TGTGCCAGCACCGTCGGGGAGGGCTATCAGCCCCAGCATTTT. As protein: CASTVGEGYQPQHF.

This chain connects TRBV11-2 to TRBJ1-6; 7 bases are shared with TRBD1. J lost 9 bases, V lost 3 bases, and 8 bases had no gene match. The CDR3 has 15 residues. The V gene's germline CDR1 is SGHAT and CDR2 FQNNGV. The CDR3 reads CASSLEDRVVSPLHF. CDR3 coding DNA: TGTGCCAGCAGCTTGGAAGACAGGGTTGTTTCACCCCTCCACTTT.

The V call is TRBV28, the J call TRBJ2-3; 7 nucleotides align to TRBD1. V lost 4 bases and J lost 6; bases outside the gene matches: 10. The CDR3 length is 15 residues. Per germline, CDR1 MDHEN and CDR2 SYDVKM. This CDR3 reads CASSSYPRGPDTQYF. In nucleotides, the CDR3 is TGTGCCAGCAGTTCCTACCCGAGGGGGCCGGATACGCAGTATTTT. The full variable domain, in which reference TRBV28 and TRBJ2-3 provide the parts outside the CDR3, is DVKVTQSSRYLVKRTGEKVFLECVQDMDHENMFWYRQDPGLGLRLIYFSYDVKMKEKGDIPEGYSVSREKKERFSLILESASTNQTSMYLCASSSYPRGPDTQYFGPGTRLTVL.

This chain joins TRBV6-5 and TRBJ1-1; TRBD1 agrees at 9 bases. The CDR3 contains 14 residues. V shed 1 base, J shed 6 bases, and the junction held 3 bases outside the gene matches. Germline CDR1 MNHEY, CDR2 SVGAGI. The CDR3 is CASSYYRQGAEAFF. The CDR3 DNA reads TGTGCCAGCAGTTACTATCGACAGGGGGCTGAAGCTTTCTTT.

At least ten counts were recorded for this clonotype. The chain has TRBV6-1 and TRBJ1-5, with 11 bases aligning to TRBD1. CDR3 length: 16 amino acids. The germline CDR1 and CDR2 sequences are MNHNS and SASEGT. V was clipped by 4 bases and J by 3 bases; unmatched bases: 5. The CDR3: CASSARTGGLNQPQHF. For the CDR3, the DNA is TGTGCCAGCAGTGCCCGGACAGGGGGCCTCAATCAGCCCCAGCATTTT.

A few counts support this clonotype. V gene TRBV25-1 combines with J gene TRBJ1-1, with D perhaps matching TRBD1 (5 bases). The V gene lost 0 bases and the J gene lost 4 bases, with 18 bases spanning the gap. This CDR3 contains 17 residues. Per the germline V gene, CDR1 is MGHDK and CDR2 is SYGVNS. As DNA, the CDR3 is TGTGCCAGCAGTGAATATGGAGGGCAGGGCGGCAGCACTGAAGCTTTCTTT. Translation: CASSEYGGQGGSTEAFF. Drawing the rest from reference TRBV25-1 and TRBJ1-1, the complete variable domain is EADIYQTPRYLVIGTGKKITLECSQTMGHDKMYWYQQDPGMELHLIHYSYGVNSTEKGDLSSESTVSRIRTEHFPLTLESARPSHTSQYLCASSEYGGQGGSTEAFFGQGTRLTVV.

The CDR3 sequence: CSGVGGGSLNTEAFF. The CDR3 bases are TGCAGCGGAGTCGGGGGGGGGAGCCTGAACACTGAAGCTTTCTTT. The chain couples TRBV29-1 to TRBJ1-1, with D possibly matching TRBD1 (5 bases). Germline values: CDR1 SQVTM, CDR2 ANQGSEA. The CDR3 sequence is 15 residues long. V shed 7 bases and J shed 0 bases, with 18 bases lying between them.

This clonotype was detected many times. The V and J genes are TRBV20-1 and TRBJ1-5; D might be TRBD1 (5 bases). There are 13 residues in the CDR3. Germline CDR1 DFQATT, CDR2 SNEGSKA (reference sequence). The V gene lost 6 bases and the J gene lost 2 bases, with 11 bases spanning the gap. The CDR3 sequence is CSAVTGGNQPQHF. CDR3 nucleotides: TGCAGTGCCGTTACAGGCGGCAATCAGCCCCAGCATTTT.

V usage is TRBV5-1 and J usage is TRBJ2-2, with TRBD1 matching over 8 bases. J lost 1 base, V lost 4 bases, and 6 bases had no gene match. CDR1 is SGHRS, CDR2 YFSETQ, per germline. This CDR3 is 16 amino acids long. CDR3 amino acids: CASSLPGTGNTGELFF. The CDR3 DNA sequence: TGCGCCAGCAGCCTACCCGGGACAGGGAACACCGGGGAGCTGTTTTTT.

This clonotype was observed a handful of times. V gene TRBV7-6 combines with J gene TRBJ2-7; D gene uncertain. Per the germline V gene, CDR1 is SGHVS and CDR2 is FNYEAQ. Between the trimmed V and J ends, which lost 1 base and 6 bases, there was a span of 7 bases. The CDR3 has 12 amino acids. Here the CDR3 DNA reads TGTGCCAGCAGCTTAGGGATCCGCGAGCAGTACGTC. Protein sequence: CASSLGIREQYV.

This clonotype occurred many times. DNA of the CDR3: TGTGCCAGCAGTTTTTCTAGCGGGGGCCCCTACAATGAGCAGTTCTTC. This gives the protein CASSFSSGGPYNEQFF. The V gene is TRBV12-3 or TRBV12-4, the J gene TRBJ2-1; 10 bases map to TRBD2. Losses at the gene ends were 3 bases for V and 2 bases for J; bases not matched to a gene: 4. The CDR3 has 16 residues.

The chain recombines TRBV20-1 with TRBJ1-1, with 10 bases aligning to TRBD1. Trimming cost V 0 bases and J 4 bases; bases outside gene matches: 5. The CDR3 runs 15 residues. The germline V gene has CDR1 DFQATT and CDR2 SNEGSKA (reference sequence). This CDR3 is CSARDYGQGGTEAFF. The CDR3 DNA follows: TGCAGTGCTAGAGATTACGGACAGGGGGGCACTGAAGCTTTCTTT.

The genes are TRBV12-3 or TRBV12-4 and TRBJ2-7; 10 nucleotides agree with TRBD2. After removal of 2 bases from V and 3 bases from J, the junction contained 4 bases not matched to a gene. This CDR3 has 15 amino acids. The CDR3 spells CASSLSGGANYEQYV. The CDR3 bases are TGTGCCAGCAGTTTAAGCGGGGGGGCTAACTACGAGCAGTACGTC.

The table lists this clonotype with a few counts. This chain links TRBV7-9 with TRBJ2-7; 8 bases are shared with TRBD1. Germline V gene lookup returns CDR1 SEHNR and CDR2 FQNEAQ (reference sequence). J was trimmed by 2 bases and V by 4 bases; bases with no gene match: 4. This CDR3 spans 14 amino acids. CDR3 sequence: CASSSRQGTYEQYF. Written as DNA, the CDR3 is TGTGCCAGCAGCTCCCGACAGGGGACCTACGAGCAGTACTTC. Complete variable domain (other parts from reference TRBV7-9 and TRBJ2-7): DTGVSQNPRHKITKRGQNVTFRCDPISEHNRLYWYRQTLGQGPEFLTYFQNEAQLEKSRLLSDRFSAERPKGSFSTLEIQRTEQGDSAMYLCASSSRQGTYEQYFGPGTRLTVT.

This clonotype was detected a few times. The chain couples TRBV11-2 to TRBJ2-3, with D unclear. Germline lookup yields CDR1 SGHAT and CDR2 FQNNGV. Trimming removed 5 bases at V and 4 bases at J, with 7 bases between. This CDR3 spans 12 amino acids. The CDR3 nucleotides read TGTGCCAGCAGCCAGTACCCAGATACGCAGTATTTT. Translation: CASSQYPDTQYF.

The chain combines TRBV6-1 with TRBJ1-4, with D perhaps TRBD1 (5 bases). CDR3 length: 13 amino acids. Per the germline V gene, CDR1 is MNHNS and CDR2 is SASEGT. Trimming took off 7 bases at V and 10 bases at J, with 16 bases between the two ends. CDR3 nucleotide sequence: TGTGCCAGCACCGGACAAATTGGCCGAAAACTGTTTTTT. It translates to CASTGQIGRKLFF.

This clonotype was counted ten times or more. The rearrangement links TRBV12-3 or TRBV12-4 to TRBJ2-2; TRBD1 matches 7 bases. Trimming took 3 bases from V and 6 from J; bases not matched to a gene: 4. There are 14 residues in the CDR3. CDR3: CASSLGDRAGELFF. The DNA of the CDR3 is TGTGCCAGCAGTTTGGGTGACAGGGCCGGGGAGCTGTTTTTT.

This clonotype occurred once. The CDR3: CSVGPQGARTGELFF. CDR3 sequence (DNA): TGCAGCGTTGGGCCACAGGGGGCAAGGACCGGGGAGCTGTTTTTT. V is TRBV29-1 and J is TRBJ2-2; 9 nucleotides agree with TRBD1. The CDR3 consists of 15 residues. V lost 4 bases to trimming and J lost 5 bases; unmatched junction nucleotides: 8. The germline V gene has CDR1 SQVTM and CDR2 ANQGSEA.

This chain joins TRBV7-6 and TRBJ2-5, with 9 bases that match TRBD1. The CDR3 runs 15 residues. With V trimmed by 2 bases and J by 4 bases, 5 bases remained unmatched. Germline V gives CDR1 SGHVS, CDR2 FNYEAQ. CDR3 protein: CASSLTMDRGETQYF. The CDR3 DNA sequence: TGTGCCAGCAGCTTAACCATGGACAGGGGAGAGACCCAGTACTTC.

This clonotype was recorded at least ten times. V is TRBV5-1 and J is TRBJ2-1; D assignment may be TRBD1 or TRBD2 (5 bases each). Germline CDR1 and CDR2: SGHRS and YFSETQ. This CDR3 comprises 18 residues. Trimming cost V 0 bases and J 3 bases, with 19 bases left between them. For the CDR3, the DNA is TGCGCCAGCAGCTTGGCCCGGGGCCTCCGGAGTCTCTACAATGAGCAGTTCTTC. Its protein product is CASSLARGLRSLYNEQFF.

This clonotype occurred many times. V is TRBV12-3 or TRBV12-4 and J is TRBJ1-1; D might be TRBD1 (5 bases). The CDR3 runs to 13 residues. The V and J ends lost 7 bases and 5 bases respectively, with 14 bases between them. Here the CDR3 reads CASTSGGRTEAFF. The CDR3 nucleotides read TGTGCCAGCACTTCGGGGGGGAGGACTGAAGCTTTCTTT.

This chain links TRBV21-1 with TRBJ2-1; the table's D gene call, TRBD1, was not cross checked with the DNA. TRBV21-1 is termed a pseudogene. This CDR3 region has 14 residues. This chain's CDR3 is CASKTGQGRNEQFF. DNA for the CDR3: TGTGCCAGCAAAACAGGCCAGGGGAGGAATGAGCAGTTCTTC.

This clonotype was seen more than once but under ten times. This chain joins TRBV6-6 and TRBJ1-2; the D is unclear. Trimming pared 2 bases from V and 8 bases from J, leaving 9 bases between. The CDR3 sequence is 12 residues long. The germline V gene has CDR1 MNHNY and CDR2 SVGAGI (reference sequence). The DNA of the CDR3 is TGTGCCAGCAGTTACCTTGAAGGAGGCTACACCTTC. This translates into CASSYLEGGYTF.

The sample holds many counts of this clonotype. The V gene is TRBV3-1, the J gene TRBJ1-1, with unresolved D. V gave up 3 bases and J gave up 4 bases, with 9 bases separating them. CDR1 and CDR2 (germline): LGHDT, YNNKEL (reference sequence). The CDR3 length is 13 residues. Here the CDR3 DNA reads TGTGCCAGCAGCCAGGAAGGGAGCACTGAAGCTTTCTTT. Translation gives CASSQEGSTEAFF.

This clonotype was recorded many times. The rearrangement uses TRBV12-3 or TRBV12-4 and TRBJ1-1; D unresolved. The CDR3 is 14 residues long. The ends were cut back, 5 bases at V and 4 bases at J, with 14 bases in the middle. Here the CDR3 DNA reads TGTGCCAGCAGTCCGACCCCTGGGAGCACTGAAGCTTTCTTT. This translates into CASSPTPGSTEAFF.

This chain uses TRBV11-2 with TRBJ2-7, with D perhaps being TRBD1 or TRBD2 (5 bases each). The CDR3 totals 15 residues. Germline lookup yields CDR1 SGHAT and CDR2 FQNNGV. The V end lost 5 bases, the J end lost 0 bases, and 14 bases lay between the germline ends. CDR3 bases: TGTGCCAGCAGCCGGGACCTTGTTATCTCCTACGAGCAGTACGTC. It encodes CASSRDLVISYEQYV.

This clonotype turned up a few times. Germline and junction disagree at one end, which may indicate a read error. J is TRBJ2-3 and V is TRBV27, with 10 bases lining up with TRBD2. In germline, CDR1 is MNHEY, CDR2 SMNVEV (reference sequence). CDR3 length: 15 amino acids. This CDR3 is CASTLAGGRTDTQYF. In DNA form, the CDR3 reads TGTGCCAGCACTTTAGCGGGGGGACGCACAGATACGCAGTATTTT.

This clonotype has a single count. V and J are TRBV18 and TRBJ1-1; no firm D call. This CDR3 region has 13 residues. Germline loops: CDR1 KGHSH, CDR2 LQKENI. V was pared by 0 bases and J by 6 bases, with 8 bases between. In DNA, the CDR3 is TGTGCCAGCTCACCACCGGTGAGGGCTGAAGCTTTCTTT. Its translation is CASSPPVRAEAFF.

This clonotype was seen more than once but under ten times. V and J are TRBV7-8 and TRBJ2-1; 12 nucleotides align to TRBD2. CDR1 SGHVS and CDR2 FQNEAQ come from the germline V gene. This CDR3 spans 14 amino acids. V lost 2 bases and J lost 13; bases outside the gene matches: 6. The DNA of the CDR3 is TGTGCCAGCAGCTTATTGGGGACTAGCGGGTTACAGTTCTTC. It is translated as CASSLLGTSGLQFF.

In its sample, this clonotype was seen a few times. V usage is TRBV29-1 and J usage is TRBJ2-4, with D tentatively TRBD1 (6 bases). The germline V gene has CDR1 SQVTM and CDR2 ANQGSEA. V lost 4 bases and J 0 bases, leaving 13 bases between the germline ends. This CDR3 has 15 residues. The CDR3 nucleotides read TGCAGCGTTGTAGGGGACAAACTAGCCAAAAACATTCAGTACTTC. Amino acid sequence: CSVVGDKLAKNIQYF.